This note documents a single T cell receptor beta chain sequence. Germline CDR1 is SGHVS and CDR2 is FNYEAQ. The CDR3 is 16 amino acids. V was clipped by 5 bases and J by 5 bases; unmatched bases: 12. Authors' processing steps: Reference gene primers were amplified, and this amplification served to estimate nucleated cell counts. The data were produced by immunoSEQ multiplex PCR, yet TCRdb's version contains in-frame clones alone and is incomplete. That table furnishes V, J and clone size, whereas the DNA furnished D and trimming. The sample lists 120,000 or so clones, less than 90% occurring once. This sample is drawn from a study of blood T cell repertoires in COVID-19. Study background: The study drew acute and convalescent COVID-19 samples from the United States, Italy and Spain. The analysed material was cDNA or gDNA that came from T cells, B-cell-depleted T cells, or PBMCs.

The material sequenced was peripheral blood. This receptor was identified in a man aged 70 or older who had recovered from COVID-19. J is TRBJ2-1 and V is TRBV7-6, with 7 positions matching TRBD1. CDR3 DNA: TGTGCCAGCAGCCAGTGGACAGGCCAAGGGGACAATGAGCAGTTCTTC. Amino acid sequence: CASSQWTGQGDNEQFF.